This TCR beta chain was sequenced for a study of cytomegalovirus exposure and HLA in healthy donors. In the study overall: In an early release, HLA-typed donors contributed 80 million to 95 million unique TCR sequences. Whole-study findings and limits: Judged likely to be a sequencing artifact was a cluster of highly shared sequence variants. In a later analysis, donors in an Asian-associated ancestry cluster reportedly had fewer N-insertions in productive TCRs than the cohort mean.

The study ran its PCR with 60 Vbeta and 13 Jbeta primers. The assay was immunoSEQ multiplex PCR, and TCRdb's table has in-frame clones only and misses some. The repertoire holds about 57,000 clones, 80% seen once, with around 5.9% in the top ten. Concerning this clone itself: The antigen is not known.

At sampling all donors were nominally healthy, likely with unrecorded immune exposures. The receptor was derived from a male donor in good health and CMV-seronegative. Sequencing input: PBMCs.

Here the CDR3 reads CASSAVTGVSGDTQYF. CDR3 bases: TGTGCCAGCAGCGCCGTGACGGGGGTTTCTGGGGATACGCAGTATTTT. J is TRBJ2-3 and V is TRBV9, with D possibly being TRBD2 (6 bases). V gave up 3 bases and J gave up 6 bases, with 20 bases separating them. The CDR3 extends over 16 amino acids. CDR1 and CDR2 from the germline V gene are SGDLS and YYNGEE.